The entry below describes one T cell receptor beta chain. No cognate antigen has been identified for it. Base qualities are not provided; no much larger clone lies one nucleotide away. Ficoll-Paque density gradient centrifugation was the method used to isolate PBMCs. The sample was run on an Illumina NovaSeq 6000. Using 5'RACE with constant-segment primers, TCRalpha and TCRbeta cDNA libraries were constructed, with sample barcodes and unique molecular identifiers added in the process. RNA was extracted from every sample with Trizol reagent. The libraries were amplified in two PCR steps, and the second step added a second sample barcode and Illumina TruSeq adapters. Sequencing of the libraries was done on an Illumina NovaSeq, producing 2 x 150 bp paired-end reads. The authors' analysis ran thus. Demultiplexing of reads and collapsing into UMI-guided consensus sequences were performed with migec v1.2.7. Using mixcr v2.1.11, UMI consensuses were aligned to TRA and TRB V and J templates and then assembled into clonotypes. Clonotypes were classified as expanded or contracted when called significant by both edgeR and NoisET, with noise models trained on biological replicates. edgeR calls used a false discovery rate-adjusted p below 0.01 and a log2 fold-change threshold of 1. As an exploratory analysis of dynamics, PCA with hierarchical clustering was applied to max-normalized trajectories of the 1000 most abundant clonotypes. Separately sequenced CD4+ and CD8+ repertoires were used to assign a CD4 or CD8 phenotype to each responding clone. TCRdb passed the public sequencing reads through fastp at Q25 and MiXCR, retaining productive beta sequences. Every distinct CDR3 protein forms one entry, paired with its most common genes and DNA. Clone size and V and J calls follow TCRdb, not the original study. For this sample the table gives 550,000 to 600,000 distinct CDR3 sequences, of which roughly 21% were detected only once. The leading ten clones occupy about 8.4% of the sample.

These data come from a study of T-cell memory formation after mild COVID-19 (dated by TCRdb to the early 2020s). Study-level background: TCR sequence clusters from the two donors were largely donor specific. Two young, previously healthy adult volunteers made up the cohort, one male and one female. T-cell clones expanding and contracting after mild COVID-19 in two donors were tracked by longitudinal TCRalpha and TCRbeta repertoire sequencing. Overall study results and their limits: The second-wave clones that peaked on day 37 were not confirmed to be SARS-CoV-2 specific. Contracting CD4+ clones turned up mainly in the CM and EM memory subsets, whereas EMRA was where CD8+ clones were enriched. Only two mild cases were covered by the study, and larger cohorts that include severe cases with pre-infection samples were considered necessary. The detection of some responding clones in pre-infection memory suggests that pre-existing cross-reactive memory T cells joined the SARS-CoV-2 response. Clones that contracted from day 15 to 85 showed balanced CD4/CD8 phenotypes, whereas a second wave of clones that expanded from day 15 to 37 leaned towards CD4+.

Sample: PBMCs or a T cell subset sorted from them (not recorded which). This receptor was obtained from an adult woman who had mild COVID-19 (a few samples of this study predate the infection). The sample titles of this study are shuffled in the database, so cell type and time point are left out; the donor was told from shared clones.

The nucleotide sequence reads TGTGCCAGCAGTCCTAGTGCAGATACGCAGTATTTT. Its protein reads: CASSPSADTQYF. The sequence joins TRBV27 to TRBJ2-3; a confident D gene designation cannot be given. The CDR3 spans 12 residues, from the cysteine through the phenylalanine. Only CDR3 DNA is held: 36 bases, read in frame from base 1. V was cut back by 5 bases and J by 4 bases, leaving a gap of 7 bases between them. The germline V gene (reference sequence) supplies CDR1 MNHEY and CDR2 SMNVEV.